This T cell receptor (beta chain) was documented in a study of early T cells in non-severe SARS-CoV-2 infection. Study-wide context: Chains were not paired, and sequencing was done on bulk RNA from unsorted whole blood. General study results and limits: CD4 and private specificities were missed by VDJdb matching, which favored anti-spike CD8 responses.

Comments on this clonotype: The antigen is not known.

TCRdb analysed the 5' RACE reads with MiXCR anew, one entry per CDR3 protein. The sample holds nearly 90,000 distinct CDR3 sequences, over 13% seen once. This sequence originates from an adult who was a healthcare worker with PCR-confirmed SARS-CoV-2 infection or an uninfected control (not recorded which). The sample was whole blood.

In DNA, the CDR3 is TGTGCCAGCAGCTTGGGATCCCACGAGCAGTACTTC. Protein sequence: CASSLGSHEQYF. This chain uses TRBV5-6 with TRBJ2-7; the D is unclear. V lost 0 bases, J lost 5 bases, and 6 bases lay in between. Per the germline V gene, CDR1 is SGHDT and CDR2 is YYEEEE. The CDR3 is made up of 12 amino acids.